This T cell receptor beta chain was identified during a study of radiotherapy plus CTLA-4 blockade in lung cancer. Whole-study findings and limits: There was expansion of tumor-derived TCR clones in blood after radiotherapy plus ipilimumab.

A note on this clone: Its antigen is not known.

The protocol was immunoSEQ multiplex PCR, while the TCRdb copy is restricted to in-frame clones and leaves out a portion. Seen here are roughly 59,000 clones, around 68% observed once, and the top ten hold about 8.5%. Germline V CDR1 and CDR2: ENHRY, SYGVKD. J lost 1 base, V lost 6 bases, and 7 bases had no gene match. There are 15 residues in the CDR3. The V and J genes are TRBV10-3 and TRBJ2-3; 7 bases map to TRBD1. Source: peripheral blood, taken from a patient treated with radiotherapy plus ipilimumab. This TCR derives from a human donor with non-small cell lung cancer whose response to radiotherapy plus ipilimumab could not be evaluated. The CDR3 nucleotides read TGTGCCATCAGGGGGGACAGTCGTGGCACAGATACGCAGTATTTT. Translated, it gives CAIRGDSRGTDTQYF.